What follows are 23 T cell receptor beta chains derived from one specimen sequenced in a study of T cells in Graves' hyperthyroidism and ophthalmopathy. Amplification of TCR beta CDR3 regions was performed using RNA transcripts as template. First-round RT-PCR targeting the TCR CDR3 was performed with the HTBI primer set. MiXCR, applied by TCRdb to the multiplex PCR reads, yields one record per CDR3 protein. The table shows 300,000 or so distinct CDR3 sequences, with over 15% occurring only once. The material sequenced was blood. The receptors were gathered from a man aged 30-40 years with Graves' hyperthyroidism.

The chain is built from TRBV11-2 and TRBJ1-5; D gene ambiguous. The CDR3 covers 14 residues. Germline CDR1 SGHAT, CDR2 FQNNGV. The ends were cut back, 0 bases at V and 0 bases at J, with 3 bases in the middle. CDR3 amino acids: CASSLEHSNQPQHF. In nucleotides, the CDR3 is TGTGCCAGCAGCTTAGAACATAGCAATCAGCCCCAGCATTTT.

The chain carries TRBV7-9 and TRBJ1-1; D is undetermined. The CDR3 length is 11 residues. Between the trimmed V and J ends, which lost 11 bases and 7 bases, there was a span of 14 bases. CDR1 and CDR2 from the germline V gene are SEHNR and FQNEAQ (reference sequence). As DNA, the CDR3 is TGTGCCGGCCGGCGGGTGGGTGAAGCTTTCTTT. Encoded protein: CAGRRVGEAFF. The full variable domain, with the rest looked up from reference TRBV7-9 and TRBJ1-1, is DTGVSQNPRHKITKRGQNVTFRCDPISEHNRLYWYRQTLGQGPEFLTYFQNEAQLEKSRLLSDRFSAERPKGSFSTLEIQRTEQGDSAMYLCAGRRVGEAFFGQGTRLTVV.

The V gene is TRBV7-9, the J gene TRBJ1-4; 10 bases match TRBD1. CDR1 is SEHNR, CDR2 FQNEAQ, per germline (reference sequence). This CDR3 region has 14 residues. V gave up 5 bases and J gave up 7 bases; unmatched junction bases: 4. For the CDR3, the DNA is TGTGCCAGCAGCCCCGGGACAGGGGCTGAAAAACTGTTTTTT. This translates into CASSPGTGAEKLFF.

At least ten counts were recorded for this clonotype. The chain couples TRBV13 to TRBJ1-1, with 8 bases matching TRBD1. In germline, CDR1 is PRHDT, CDR2 FYEKMQ (reference sequence). Trimming at V came to 5 bases and at J to 7 bases, leaving 9 bases not matched to a gene. CDR3 length equals 14 residues. Written as DNA, the CDR3 is TGTGCCAGCAGCCTCCGACAGGGGAAGGGTGAAGCTTTCTTT. Its translation is CASSLRQGKGEAFF.

At least ten counts were recorded for this clonotype. CDR3 DNA: TGTGCCAGCTCACCACCGGAACTAGCGGGAGGAAGTAATGAGCAGTTCTTC. Protein sequence: CASSPPELAGGSNEQFF. V and J are TRBV18 and TRBJ2-1; 12 bases match TRBD2. Germline V gene data show CDR1 as KGHSH and CDR2 as LQKENI. Germline trimming cut 0 bases from V and 7 bases from J; bases unmatched to any gene: 7. The CDR3 is made up of 17 amino acids. The whole variable domain, filled in from reference TRBV18 and TRBJ2-1, reads NAGVMQNPRHLVRRRGQEARLRCSPMKGHSHVYWYRQLPEEGLKFMVYLQKENIIDESGMPKERFSAEFPKEGPSILRIQQVVRGDSAAYFCASSPPELAGGSNEQFFGPGTRLTVL.

This rearrangement joins TRBV15 to TRBJ2-1, with 8 positions matching TRBD2. The length of the CDR3 is 18 residues. Losses at the gene ends were 2 bases for V and 6 bases for J; bases not matched to a gene: 15. Germline V gene sequence: CDR1 LNHNV, CDR2 YYDKDF (reference sequence). CDR3 loop: CATSRFSSGPRRGNEQFF. CDR3 nucleotide sequence: TGTGCCACCAGCAGATTTTCTAGCGGGCCCAGGCGGGGCAATGAGCAGTTCTTC.

This clonotype was counted ten times or more. This rearrangement joins TRBV5-5 to TRBJ1-1; 7 bases map to TRBD1. V shed 0 bases, J shed 4 bases, and the junction held 9 bases outside the gene matches. Germline assignment: CDR1 SGHKS and CDR2 YYEKEE (reference sequence). CDR3 length equals 16 residues. In DNA, the CDR3 is TGTGCCAGCAGCTTGGGTGGGACAGTCTTTACCACTGAAGCTTTCTTT. Translated, it gives CASSLGGTVFTTEAFF.

This clonotype was seen ten or more times. The J gene is TRBJ2-7, the V gene TRBV6-1, with 7 bases that match TRBD2. The CDR3 loop spans 17 amino acids. V gave up 4 bases and J gave up 0 bases; unmatched junction bases: 12. Per the germline V gene, CDR1 is MNHNS and CDR2 is SASEGT. This chain's CDR3 is CASSGQEKRGFSYEQYF. CDR3 DNA: TGTGCCAGCAGTGGACAAGAGAAGCGGGGATTCTCCTACGAGCAGTACTTC.

V and J are TRBV29-1 and TRBJ2-1; D unclear. V lost 0 bases, J lost 8 bases, and 17 bases lay in between. Germline loops: CDR1 SQVTM, CDR2 ANQGSEA. The CDR3 runs 15 residues. CDR3 protein: CSVEDSVLSTDEQFF. DNA of the CDR3: TGCAGCGTTGAAGATAGTGTCCTCTCGACGGATGAGCAGTTCTTC.

This clonotype has at least ten counts. This chain connects TRBV7-9 to TRBJ2-5; D possibly corresponds to TRBD2 (6 bases). V lost 1 base, J lost 4 bases, and 19 bases lay in between. CDR1 SEHNR and CDR2 FQNEAQ come from the germline V gene (reference sequence). The CDR3 runs 17 residues. The CDR3 sequence: CASSLEGFGGTRETQYF. The CDR3 DNA reads TGTGCCAGCAGCTTAGAGGGATTCGGGGGAACGCGAGAGACCCAGTACTTC.

This clonotype was seen a few times. Here the CDR3 reads CSARVRGRDYGYTF. The CDR3 bases are TGCAGTGCTAGAGTGAGGGGAAGAGACTATGGCTACACCTTC. V gene TRBV20-1 combines with J gene TRBJ1-2, with D perhaps matching TRBD1 (5 bases). Deletions cut 1 base from V and 3 bases from J, with 12 bases between. Germline V gives CDR1 DFQATT, CDR2 SNEGSKA (reference sequence). The CDR3 is made up of 14 amino acids.

This clonotype was seen at least ten times. V gene TRBV24-1 combines with J gene TRBJ1-5, with D perhaps matching TRBD1 (5 bases). Trimming removed 0 bases from V and 5 bases from J, with 7 bases in between. The CDR3 is made up of 14 amino acids. Germline V gene data show CDR1 as KGHDR and CDR2 as SFDVKD. The CDR3 reads CATSDLTGDQPQHF. CDR3 DNA sequence: TGTGCCACCAGTGATTTGACGGGGGATCAGCCCCAGCATTTT.

The rearrangement joins TRBV4-2 to TRBJ2-6; D uncertain. The CDR3 runs 17 residues. The germline gives CDR1 LGHNA, CDR2 YNFKEQ. V lost 0 bases, J lost 0 bases, and 9 bases lay in between. The CDR3 region is CASSQERHASGANVLTF. The CDR3 DNA follows: TGTGCCAGCAGCCAAGAACGACATGCCTCTGGGGCCAACGTCCTGACTTTC.

About this clonotype: A read error may be the cause here, since a much bigger clone is one base away. V gene TRBV12-3 or TRBV12-4 combines with J gene TRBJ1-2; 11 bases align to TRBD1. The CDR3 extends over 13 amino acids. Trimming cost V 7 bases and J 12 bases; bases outside gene matches: 10. Written as DNA, the CDR3 is TGTGCCAGCATCGGGACAGGGGGACTGGAGCACACCTTC. Residues: CASIGTGGLEHTF.

This clonotype was counted a few times. The chain has TRBV10-3 and TRBJ1-2; weak D call: TRBD1 (5 bases). Germline values: CDR1 ENHRY, CDR2 SYGVKD. Trimming shortened V by 2 bases and J by 5 bases, and 6 bases separated the two germline ends. The CDR3 is 12 residues long. CDR3 loop: CAISEGAYGYTF. The DNA of the CDR3 is TGTGCCATCAGTGAGGGGGCTTATGGCTACACCTTC.

This clonotype turned up a few times. The V gene is TRBV7-2, the J gene TRBJ2-7; D gene ambiguous. Trimming shortened V by 2 bases and J by 0 bases, and 11 bases separated the two germline ends. The germline gives CDR1 SGHTA, CDR2 FQGNSA. The CDR3 is made up of 15 amino acids. CDR3 amino acids: CASSLSHAFSYEQYF. In DNA, the CDR3 is TGTGCCAGCAGCTTAAGTCACGCATTCTCCTACGAGCAGTACTTC.

The chain joins TRBV12-3 or TRBV12-4 to TRBJ2-2; 8 bases agree with TRBD2. V shed 6 bases and J 7 bases; nucleotides not matched to a gene: 13. The CDR3 is 16 residues long. The CDR3 loop reads CASRHSSGWKGGELFF. CDR3 in DNA: TGTGCCAGCAGACATTCTAGCGGGTGGAAGGGCGGGGAGCTGTTTTTT.

This clonotype was picked up one time. This chain's CDR3 is CSSRENNEQFF. As DNA, the CDR3 is TGCAGCTCTCGAGAGAACAATGAGCAGTTCTTC. The chain links TRBV20-1 to TRBJ2-1; D not certain. The CDR3 is made up of 11 amino acids. Germline CDR1 reads DFQATT; CDR2 reads SNEGSKA (reference sequence).

CDR3: CATSDLLNDEQFF. The CDR3 DNA reads TGTGCCACCAGTGATTTGCTCAATGATGAGCAGTTCTTC. This sequence joins TRBV24-1 and TRBJ2-1; D call uncertain. The germline V and J ends were trimmed by 0 bases and 8 bases, with 7 bases remaining between them. The germline CDR1 and CDR2 sequences are KGHDR and SFDVKD. The CDR3 contains 13 residues.

This clonotype has only one observation. A much larger clone differs by one base, so this may be a read error. The chain recombines TRBV6-2 or TRBV6-3 with TRBJ2-3; 9 bases are shared with TRBD2. Germline V lookup: CDR1 MNHEY, CDR2 SVGEGT. This CDR3 is 15 amino acids long. After removal of 8 bases from V and 5 bases from J, the junction contained 11 bases not matched to a gene. Here the CDR3 reads CASVIKGLALDTQYF. The CDR3, as DNA: TGTGCCAGCGTAATAAAGGGACTAGCTCTAGATACGCAGTATTTT.

In its sample, this clonotype was seen many times. The rearrangement uses TRBV27 and TRBJ2-3; 12 bases agree with TRBD2. J lost 5 bases, V lost 10 bases, and 7 bases had no gene match. CDR3 length: 14 residues. The V gene's germline CDR1 is MNHEY and CDR2 SMNVEV (reference sequence). CDR3 amino acids: CATNPGLAGDTQYF. For the CDR3, the DNA is TGTGCCACCAACCCGGGACTAGCGGGAGATACGCAGTATTTT.

CDR3 DNA sequence: TGTGCCAGCCATTCTGACAGGGGGCTCTATGGCTACACCTTC. It is translated as CASHSDRGLYGYTF. The V gene is TRBV2, the J gene TRBJ1-2; 10 nucleotides line up with TRBD1. The ends lost 8 bases at V and 4 bases at J; junction bases unmatched: 7. CDR1 and CDR2 from the germline V gene are SNHLY and FYNNEI. The CDR3 loop spans 14 amino acids.

The chain combines TRBV5-1 with TRBJ1-5; TRBD1 agrees at 8 bases. Losses at the gene ends were 4 bases for V and 4 bases for J; bases not matched to a gene: 16. CDR1 is SGHRS, CDR2 YFSETQ, per germline. CDR3 length: 18 amino acids. In DNA form, the CDR3 reads TGCGCCAGCAGCCCTTACCCTCCCGGGACAGGAGATAATCAGCCCCAGCATTTT. Translation: CASSPYPPGTGDNQPQHF.